This TCR beta chain emerged from a study of cytomegalovirus exposure and HLA in healthy donors. Study-wide findings and caveats: The study designated around 150 TCR beta chains cytomegalovirus-associated. Reports indicated that the classifier achieved high specificity and sensitivity in diagnosing cytomegalovirus status.

Remarks on this clone: The target antigen is unknown.

Separate from the roughly 700-subject first cohort was the approximately 110-subject validation cohort, to which the donors belonged. Repertoires were generated with immunoSEQ multiplex PCR, while TCRdb's copy carries only in-frame clones and drops some. The table has about 63,000 clones, roughly nine tenths seen once. The receptor was isolated from a woman under 30 in good health and CMV-seronegative. The material sequenced was PBMCs.

DNA of the CDR3: TGTGCCAGCAGGACCGACAGGGGGGGAATCCAAGAGACCCAGTACTTC. Protein: CASRTDRGGIQETQYF. The genes are TRBV2 and TRBJ2-5, with TRBD1 matching over 9 bases. J gave up 1 base and V 6 bases, and 9 bases lay outside the gene matches. The CDR3 has 16 residues. Germline lookup yields CDR1 SNHLY and CDR2 FYNNEI.